One T cell receptor (beta chain) is described in this entry. The sample is drawn from a study of response to subunit inactivated influenza vaccine. TCRdb fed the RT-PCR reads into MiXCR, producing one record per CDR3 protein. The profile shows approximately 530,000 distinct CDR3 sequences, approximately 7.6% of them singletons. Trimming shortened V by 9 bases and J by 7 bases, and 9 bases separated the two germline ends. The CDR3 runs to 11 residues. Germline CDR1 MGHDK, CDR2 SYGVNS. This TCR came from a man aged 50 to 69 who received an inactivated influenza vaccine. Sequences were derived from PBMCs from blood, sampled about 24 months after vaccination. V gene TRBV25-1 combines with J gene TRBJ2-2; tentatively, D is TRBD1 (5 bases). CDR3 DNA sequence: TGTGCCAGTTGGGGCGGCGGGGAGCTGTTTTTT. Protein product: CASWGGGELFF.